The 23 T cell receptor beta chains below come from one sample, sequenced in a study of OX40 agonist ivuxolimab in advanced cancers. Data came from immunoSEQ multiplex PCR; TCRdb stores just in-frame clones and leaves some out. This sample has about 77,000 clones, with approximately 87% found just once. The source material was CD4+ or CD8+ T cells sorted from blood, sampled in a trial of the OX40 agonist ivuxolimab. The origin of the receptors is an adult with an advanced solid tumor such as melanoma, head and neck, liver or kidney cancer.

The chain uses TRBV5-4 and TRBJ2-7; 10 bases align to TRBD1. This CDR3 comprises 16 residues. Germline V gives CDR1 SGHNT, CDR2 YYREEE (reference sequence). The trim removed 0 bases at V and 7 bases at J, leaving 10 bases unmatched. The CDR3 nucleotides are TGTGCCAGCAGCTTGGTTCGGGGACAGGGGTTTGGGGAGCAGTACTTC. It translates to CASSLVRGQGFGEQYF.

This chain uses TRBV30 with TRBJ2-7; D not resolved. The CDR3 covers 12 residues. The germline CDR1 and CDR2 sequences are GTSNPN and SVGIG (reference sequence). The V gene lost 3 bases and the J gene lost 4 bases, with 10 bases spanning the gap. The CDR3 here is CAWSPLSYEQYF. As DNA, the CDR3 is TGTGCCTGGAGCCCCCTTAGTTACGAGCAGTACTTC.

The rearrangement links TRBV6-1 to TRBJ2-3, with D possibly being TRBD1 (6 bases). The CDR3 spans 14 residues. Germline V lookup: CDR1 MNHNS, CDR2 SASEGT. V lost 6 bases and J 5 bases, leaving 15 bases between the germline ends. CDR3 amino acids: CASSGTTWGDTQYF. The CDR3 DNA follows: TGTGCCAGCAGCGGGACAACCTGGGGAGATACGCAGTATTTT.

The chain uses TRBV28 and TRBJ2-6; perhaps TRBD2 as D (5 bases). CDR3 size: 15 residues. From germline, CDR1 is MDHEN and CDR2 SYDVKM. Trimming left V 3 bases short and J 2 bases short, with 8 bases between. The CDR3 DNA is TGTGCCAGCAGTTTGAGCGGTACTGGGGCCAACGTCCTGACTTTC. It codes for CASSLSGTGANVLTF. The full variable domain, completed using reference TRBV28 and TRBJ2-6, is DVKVTQSSRYLVKRTGEKVFLECVQDMDHENMFWYRQDPGLGLRLIYFSYDVKMKEKGDIPEGYSVSREKKERFSLILESASTNQTSMYLCASSLSGTGANVLTFGAGSRLTVL.

V usage is TRBV6-1 and J usage is TRBJ2-7; 7 bases match TRBD1. CDR1 and CDR2 (germline): MNHNS, SASEGT. V was clipped by 4 bases and J by 4 bases; unmatched bases: 4. The CDR3 is made up of 13 amino acids. The CDR3 DNA reads TGTGCCAGCAGTGTGGACAGGCAATACGAGCAGTACTTC. Translation gives CASSVDRQYEQYF.

The rearrangement uses TRBV10-3 and TRBJ1-4; perhaps TRBD1 as D (6 bases). Germline values: CDR1 ENHRY, CDR2 SYGVKD. Trimming cost V 3 bases and J 8 bases, with 13 bases left between them. This CDR3 region has 14 residues. This CDR3 reads CAISDRGPGEKLFF. The DNA for the CDR3 is TGTGCCATCAGTGATCGGGGGCCGGGAGAAAAACTGTTTTTT.

This clone was seen more than once but under ten times. V is TRBV7-6 and J is TRBJ2-3; tentatively, D is TRBD2 (6 bases). V lost 5 bases and J 2 bases, leaving 14 bases between the germline ends. The CDR3 loop spans 15 amino acids. Looked up from germline, CDR1 is SGHVS and CDR2 is FNYEAQ. The CDR3 reads CASSNLGLITDTQYF. CDR3 coding DNA: TGTGCCAGCAGCAACCTGGGACTGATCACAGATACGCAGTATTTT. Together with reference TRBV7-6 and TRBJ2-3, the CDR3 gives the full variable domain: GAGVSQSPRYKVTKRGQDVALRCDPISGHVSLYWYRQALGQGPEFLTYFNYEAQQDKSGLPNDRFSAERPEGSISTLTIQRTEQRDSAMYRCASSNLGLITDTQYFGPGTRLTVL.

The genes are TRBV25-1 and TRBJ2-1, with 11 bases matching TRBD2. The CDR3 covers 15 residues. The germline V gene encodes CDR1 MGHDK and CDR2 SYGVNS. The J segment lost 3 bases and the V segment lost 6 bases, leaving 4 bases of the junction unmatched. Written as DNA, the CDR3 is TGTGCCAGCAGAGTAGCGGGAGGGCTCTACAATGAGCAGTTCTTC. The encoded protein is CASRVAGGLYNEQFF.

This clone was observed a single time. As DNA, the CDR3 is TGCGCCAGCAGCCACCCTAACGGACTAGCAGAAGAGACCCAGTACTTC. Translated, it gives CASSHPNGLAEETQYF. The rearrangement links TRBV4-1 to TRBJ2-5, with 8 nucleotides matching TRBD2. CDR1 and CDR2 from the germline V gene are MGHRA and YSYEKL. This CDR3 contains 16 residues. V trimming: 3 bases; J trimming: 3 bases; junction bases outside the gene matches: 9.

The CDR3 here is CASSPRQGAETQYF. In DNA form, the CDR3 reads TGTGCCAGCTCACCCCGACAGGGGGCCGAGACCCAGTACTTC. The chain uses TRBV18 and TRBJ2-5; 10 bases map to TRBD1. The CDR3 is 14 amino acids. Germline CDR1 KGHSH, CDR2 LQKENI. V gave up 3 bases and J gave up 5 bases; unmatched junction bases: 3.

This clone was counted only a few times. The chain links TRBV7-3 to TRBJ2-6; 9 bases are shared with TRBD1. The CDR3 has 18 amino acids. The germline gives CDR1 SGHTA, CDR2 FQGTGA. The V segment lost 5 bases and the J segment 3 bases; nucleotides outside the gene matches: 11. CDR3 coding DNA: TGTGCCAGCAGCCGATACACAGGGGGCGTTGGTGGGGCCAACGTCCTGACTTTC. Translating gives CASSRYTGGVGGANVLTF.

The chain is built from TRBV5-1 and TRBJ1-6; 7 bases fit TRBD1. CDR1 and CDR2 from the germline V gene are SGHRS and YFSETQ. The junction had 9 bases not matched to a gene; V was cut back by 0 bases and J by 9 bases. The CDR3 is made up of 16 amino acids. In DNA, the CDR3 is TGCGCCAGCAGCTTGGCCGGGGACAGATCCCTTTCACCCCTCCACTTT. This sequence encodes CASSLAGDRSLSPLHF. Complete variable domain (other parts from reference TRBV5-1 and TRBJ1-6): KAGVTQTPRYLIKTRGQQVTLSCSPISGHRSVSWYQQTPGQGLQFLFEYFSETQRNKGNFPGRFSGRQFSNSRSEMNVSTLELGDSALYLCASSLAGDRSLSPLHFGNGTRLTVT.

The chain employs TRBV30 and TRBJ2-7; D may be TRBD1 or TRBD2 (6 bases each). CDR3 size: 14 residues. Trimming took off 0 bases at V and 0 bases at J, with 9 bases between the two ends. Germline lookup yields CDR1 GTSNPN and CDR2 SVGIG (reference sequence). CDR3 sequence (DNA): TGTGCCTGGAGTGTAAGGGGGGCCTCCTACGAGCAGTACTTC. Translating it yields CAWSVRGASYEQYF.

V gene TRBV10-1 combines with J gene TRBJ2-6, with D hard to call. The V gene's germline CDR1 is WNHNN and CDR2 SYGVQD (reference sequence). V lost 3 bases and J lost 4, with 4 bases in between. The CDR3 covers 13 residues. The CDR3 sequence is CASSEPGANVLTF. CDR3 in DNA: TGCGCCAGCAGTGAACCAGGGGCCAACGTCCTGACTTTC.

The chain carries TRBV10-3 and TRBJ2-7, with 8 bases fitting TRBD2. Germline V gene sequence: CDR1 ENHRY, CDR2 SYGVKD. The trim removed 5 bases at V and 2 bases at J, leaving 17 bases unmatched. CDR3 length equals 18 residues. The CDR3 sequence: CAISNPTGGRGPAYEQYF. The CDR3 region has the DNA TGTGCCATCAGTAACCCGACGGGAGGGCGGGGGCCGGCCTACGAGCAGTACTTC.

The chain joins TRBV6-5 to TRBJ2-3; maybe TRBD2 (7 bases). CDR1 and CDR2 (germline): MNHEY, SVGAGI. Trimming cost V 7 bases and J 2 bases, with 13 bases left between them. The CDR3 is made up of 14 amino acids. The chain's CDR3 is CASMRGDYTDTQYF. DNA for the CDR3: TGTGCCAGCATGAGGGGGGACTACACAGATACGCAGTATTTT.

The rearrangement links TRBV10-2 to TRBJ2-1; 10 bases match TRBD2. The CDR3 consists of 18 residues. CDR1 and CDR2 (germline): WSHSY, SAAADI. The V segment lost 5 bases and the J segment 9 bases; nucleotides outside the gene matches: 19. CDR3 region: CASSNLAGVSRVRGEQFF. The CDR3 coding sequence is TGCGCCAGCAGTAACCTAGCGGGAGTTTCTAGGGTAAGGGGTGAGCAGTTCTTC.

The chain recombines TRBV4-1 with TRBJ1-5; weak D call: TRBD1 (5 bases). Trimming cost V 1 base and J 5 bases, with 15 bases left between them. The germline CDR1 and CDR2 sequences are MGHRA and YSYEKL. This CDR3 contains 16 residues. The CDR3 reads CASSQVDTGVDQPQHF. The CDR3, as DNA: TGCGCCAGCAGCCAAGTGGACACGGGGGTCGATCAGCCCCAGCATTTT.

This rearrangement joins TRBV5-6 to TRBJ2-2; D remains unclear. Germline V gene data show CDR1 as SGHDT and CDR2 as YYEEEE. Trimming took 1 base from V and 8 from J, leaving 6 bases between them. This CDR3 is built from 12 residues. CDR3 amino acids: CASSLKGGELFF. As DNA, the CDR3 is TGTGCCAGCAGCTTGAAGGGAGGGGAGCTGTTTTTT. Full variable domain (remainder filled in from reference TRBV5-6 and TRBJ2-2): DAGVTQSPTHLIKTRGQQVTLRCSPKSGHDTVSWYQQALGQGPQFIFQYYEEEERQRGNFPDRFSGHQFPNYSSELNVNALLLGDSALYLCASSLKGGELFFGEGSRLTVL.

J is TRBJ2-5 and V is TRBV4-3, with unresolved D. The CDR3 runs to 14 residues. Trimming left V 0 bases short and J 4 bases short, with 9 bases between. Germline CDR1 and CDR2: LGHNA and YSLEER. As DNA, the CDR3 is TGCGCCAGCAGCCAAGATATGGGTACAGAGACCCAGTACTTC. It specifies CASSQDMGTETQYF.

The rearrangement links TRBV2 to TRBJ1-5; D unresolved. The germline V gene encodes CDR1 SNHLY and CDR2 FYNNEI. The CDR3 contains 14 residues. Trimming shortened V by 4 bases and J by 0 bases, and 7 bases separated the two germline ends. This CDR3 is CASSAGSSNQPQHF. Written as DNA, the CDR3 is TGTGCCAGCAGTGCGGGCAGTAGCAATCAGCCCCAGCATTTT. Drawing the rest from reference TRBV2 and TRBJ1-5, the complete variable domain is EPEVTQTPSHQVTQMGQEVILRCVPISNHLYFYWYRQILGQKVEFLVSFYNNEISEKSEIFDDQFSVERPDGSNFTLKIRSTKLEDSAMYFCASSAGSSNQPQHFGDGTRLSIL.

This clone was seen a single time. CDR3 region: CASRTRDSHNEQFF. In DNA form, the CDR3 reads TGCGCCAGCAGGACTCGGGACAGCCACAATGAGCAGTTCTTC. The rearrangement links TRBV5-1 to TRBJ2-1; 7 bases are a match to TRBD1. Losses at the gene ends were 5 bases for V and 5 bases for J; bases not matched to a gene: 7. The CDR3 consists of 14 residues. Germline CDR1 SGHRS, CDR2 YFSETQ.

In regard to this clone: A read error may account for a junction end that differs from germline. This chain links TRBV5-1 with TRBJ1-1; D might be TRBD1 (6 bases). The CDR3 sequence is 15 residues long. Germline V CDR1 and CDR2: SGHRS, YFSETQ. The CDR3 DNA follows: TGCGCCAGCAGCGCCGGGACACCCTGGAACATTGAAGCTTTCTTT. Amino acids: CASSAGTPWNIEAFF.